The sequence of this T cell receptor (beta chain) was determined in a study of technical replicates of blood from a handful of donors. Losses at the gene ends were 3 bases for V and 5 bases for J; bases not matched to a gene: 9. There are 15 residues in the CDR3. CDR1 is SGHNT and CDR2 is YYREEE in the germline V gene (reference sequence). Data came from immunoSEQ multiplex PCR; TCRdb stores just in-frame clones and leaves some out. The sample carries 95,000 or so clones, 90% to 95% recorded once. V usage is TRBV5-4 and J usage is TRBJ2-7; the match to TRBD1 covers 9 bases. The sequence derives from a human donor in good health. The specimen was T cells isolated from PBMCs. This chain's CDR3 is CASSSSTGTGHEQYF. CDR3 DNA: TGTGCCAGCAGCTCTAGCACCGGGACAGGGCACGAGCAGTACTTC.